This record looks at one T cell receptor beta chain sequence and its context. Its antigen is undetermined. These data are taken from a study of T cell responses to AZD1222 COVID-19 vaccine. There are 13 residues in the CDR3. The V and J ends lost 5 bases and 4 bases, in that order; junction bases with no gene match: 3. Germline-derived CDR1 and CDR2 are MNHEY and SVGAGI. Study observations and caveats: Following two doses of AZD1222, Spike-specific TCR breadth and depth rose.

The table came from immunoSEQ multiplex PCR; TCRdb's copy has only in-frame clones and leaves some out. This table holds 150,000 to 200,000 clones, 85% to 90% found once. The receptor was isolated from an adult who received the AZD1222 COVID-19 vaccine. The chain joins TRBV6-5 to TRBJ2-3; 7 bases match TRBD1. The source material was peripheral blood, sampled 28 days after the second AZD1222 dose. The CDR3 loop is CASSPDRSDTQYF. DNA of the CDR3: TGTGCCAGCAGTCCGGACAGGTCAGATACGCAGTATTTT.